This entry describes one T cell receptor (beta chain). What it binds is unknown. The data stem from a study of ipilimumab plus nivolumab after autologous stem cell transplantation. Notes on the study in general: Per the authors, repertoire, Treg and microbiota data justify further study.

Clones were sequenced by immunoSEQ multiplex PCR, and TCRdb holds only the in-frame ones, with some missing. The table shows a few thousand clones, with 60% to 80% occurring only once. The CDR3 is made up of 12 amino acids. V was trimmed by 4 bases and J by 8 bases, leaving 12 bases between them. Germline values: CDR1 MDHEN, CDR2 SYDVKM. This specimen consisted of PBMCs, obtained in a trial of ipilimumab plus nivolumab as post-transplant consolidation. The sequence came from a male donor with multiple myeloma. The rearrangement joins TRBV28 to TRBJ2-7; D might be TRBD1 (6 bases). CDR3 protein: CASSWGRDKQYF. Here the CDR3 DNA reads TGTGCCAGCAGTTGGGGTAGGGACAAGCAGTACTTC.